The 9 T cell receptor beta chains listed next were all sequenced from one sample in a study of CD8 T cells in Susac syndrome. A quantity of about 0.5 to 1 ug RNA underwent reverse transcription using random hexamers. TCRdb redid the calling of the immunoSEQ multiplex PCR reads with MiXCR, one entry per CDR3 protein. The data hold approximately 120,000 distinct CDR3 sequences, with approximately 93% observed a single time. Specimen: CD8+ T cells from PBMCs. Receptor source: a human donor with multiple sclerosis.

This clonotype appeared a single time. The rearrangement uses TRBV19 and TRBJ1-2; unclear D gene. This CDR3 has 13 amino acids. Germline CDR1 and CDR2: LNHDA and SQIVND (reference sequence). The ends were cut back, 4 bases at V and 2 bases at J, with 8 bases in the middle. CDR3 region: CASSNRQNYGYTF. The CDR3 coding sequence is TGTGCCAGTAGTAATCGACAAAACTATGGCTACACCTTC.

The chain uses TRBV4-2 and TRBJ2-1, with 9 positions matching TRBD2. Trimming took 3 bases from V and 8 from J; bases not matched to a gene: 17. Germline V gene lookup returns CDR1 LGHNA and CDR2 YNFKEQ. The CDR3 has 18 amino acids. The CDR3 region has the DNA TGTGCCAGCAGCCACCCTCACCCGGCGGGGATAGCGGGGGATGAGCAGTTCTTC. This gives the protein CASSHPHPAGIAGDEQFF.

J is TRBJ2-3 and V is TRBV28; 8 bases fit TRBD2. Germline V lookup: CDR1 MDHEN, CDR2 SYDVKM. V dropped 4 bases and J dropped 2; count of bases not matched to a gene: 8. CDR3 length equals 16 residues. CDR3 sequence (DNA): TGTGCCAGCAGTTCTCGAGCGGGGGCCATCACAGATACGCAGTATTTT. As protein: CASSSRAGAITDTQYF.

The rearrangement links TRBV27 to TRBJ1-5; 8 nucleotides align to TRBD1. The germline V gene has CDR1 MNHEY and CDR2 SMNVEV (reference sequence). The CDR3 has 14 residues. The V segment lost 6 bases and the J segment 6 bases; nucleotides outside the gene matches: 7. The CDR3 bases are TGTGCCAGCAGCCAGACAGGGGAGGGTCAGCCCCAGCATTTT. Protein: CASSQTGEGQPQHF.

The chain's CDR3 is CAIKTVHSNTGELFF. CDR3 DNA sequence: TGTGCCATCAAGACGGTTCATTCGAACACCGGGGAGCTGTTTTTT. This sequence joins TRBV7-6 and TRBJ2-2; D gene uncertain. The CDR3 runs to 15 residues. The V gene lost 10 bases and the J gene lost 0 bases, with 15 bases spanning the gap. The V gene's germline CDR1 is SGHVS and CDR2 FNYEAQ.

The chain uses TRBV15 and TRBJ2-4, with 7 bases fitting TRBD1. The CDR3 is 13 amino acids. Germline V gene lookup returns CDR1 LNHNV and CDR2 YYDKDF (reference sequence). V lost 5 bases, J lost 8 bases, and 6 bases stayed unmatched. The CDR3 DNA reads TGTGCCACCAGCCGTGACAGGGATTACATTCAGTACTTC. Protein: CATSRDRDYIQYF.

The rearrangement joins TRBV7-9 to TRBJ2-3; 10 nucleotides align to TRBD2. The CDR3 spans 15 residues. With V trimmed by 6 bases and J by 2 bases, 5 bases remained unmatched. Per germline, CDR1 SEHNR and CDR2 FQNEAQ (reference sequence). The CDR3: CASRPGLAATDTQYF. CDR3 bases: TGTGCCAGCAGACCCGGACTAGCGGCCACAGATACGCAGTATTTT.

V is TRBV7-6 and J is TRBJ2-6; D uncertain. Germline-derived CDR1 and CDR2 are SGHVS and FNYEAQ. The CDR3 sequence is 15 residues long. Trimming stripped 0 bases from V and 0 bases from J, with 3 bases between. CDR3: CASSLASSGANVLTF. The CDR3, as DNA: TGTGCCAGCAGCTTAGCCAGCTCTGGGGCCAACGTCCTGACTTTC.

This sequence joins TRBV6-4 and TRBJ2-3; the match to TRBD2 covers 7 bases. The CDR3 is made up of 15 amino acids. Per the germline V gene, CDR1 is MRHNA and CDR2 is SNTAGT. J gave up 5 bases and V 6 bases, and 11 bases lay outside the gene matches. CDR3 DNA sequence: TGTGCCAGCAGCGCGGCGACTAGCTCAGGAGATACGCAGTATTTT. This sequence encodes CASSAATSSGDTQYF.